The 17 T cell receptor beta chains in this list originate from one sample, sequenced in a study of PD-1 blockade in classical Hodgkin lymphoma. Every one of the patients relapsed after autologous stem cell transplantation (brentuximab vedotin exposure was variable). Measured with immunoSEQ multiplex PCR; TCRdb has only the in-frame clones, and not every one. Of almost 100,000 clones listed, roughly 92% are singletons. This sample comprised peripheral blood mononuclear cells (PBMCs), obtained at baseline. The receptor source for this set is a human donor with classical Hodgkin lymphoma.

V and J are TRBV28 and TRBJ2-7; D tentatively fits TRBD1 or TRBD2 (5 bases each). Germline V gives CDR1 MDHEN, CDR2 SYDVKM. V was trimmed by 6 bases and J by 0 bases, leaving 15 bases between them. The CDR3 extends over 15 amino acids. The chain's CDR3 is CASRQQEERSYEQYF. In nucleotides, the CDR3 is TGTGCCAGCAGGCAACAGGAGGAACGCTCCTACGAGCAGTACTTC.

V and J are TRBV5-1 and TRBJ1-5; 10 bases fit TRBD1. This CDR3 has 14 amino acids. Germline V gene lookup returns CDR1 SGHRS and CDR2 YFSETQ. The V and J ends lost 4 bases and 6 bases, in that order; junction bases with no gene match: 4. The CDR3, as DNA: TGCGCCAGCAGCCAGGGGACAGGGGCTCAGCCCCAGCATTTT. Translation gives CASSQGTGAQPQHF. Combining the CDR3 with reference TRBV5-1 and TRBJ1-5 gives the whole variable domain KAGVTQTPRYLIKTRGQQVTLSCSPISGHRSVSWYQQTPGQGLQFLFEYFSETQRNKGNFPGRFSGRQFSNSRSEMNVSTLELGDSALYLCASSQGTGAQPQHFGDGTRLSIL.

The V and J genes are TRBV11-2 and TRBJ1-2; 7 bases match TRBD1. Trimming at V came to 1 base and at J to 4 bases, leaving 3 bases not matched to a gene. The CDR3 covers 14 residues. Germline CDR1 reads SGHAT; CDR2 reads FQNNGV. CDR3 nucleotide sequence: TGTGCCAGCAGCTTAGCACCAGGGGGCTATGGCTACACCTTC. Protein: CASSLAPGGYGYTF. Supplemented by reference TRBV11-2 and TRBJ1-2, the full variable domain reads EAGVAQSPRYKIIEKRQSVAFWCNPISGHATLYWYQQILGQGPKLLIQFQNNGVVDDSQLPKDRFSAERLKGVDSTLKIQPAKLEDSAVYLCASSLAPGGYGYTFGSGTRLTVV.

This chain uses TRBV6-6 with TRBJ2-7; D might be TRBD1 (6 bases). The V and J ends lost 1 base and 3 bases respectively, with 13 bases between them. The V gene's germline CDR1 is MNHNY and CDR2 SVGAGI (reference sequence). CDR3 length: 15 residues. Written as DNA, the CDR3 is TGTGCCAGCAGTTACTACCAGGGGAGTCACTACGAGCAGTACTTC. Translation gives CASSYYQGSHYEQYF.

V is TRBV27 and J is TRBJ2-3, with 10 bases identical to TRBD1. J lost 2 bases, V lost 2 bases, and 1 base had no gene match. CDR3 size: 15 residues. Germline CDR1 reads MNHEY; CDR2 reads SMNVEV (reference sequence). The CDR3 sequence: CASSLDRGLTDTQYF. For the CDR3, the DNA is TGTGCCAGCAGTTTAGACAGGGGGCTCACAGATACGCAGTATTTT.

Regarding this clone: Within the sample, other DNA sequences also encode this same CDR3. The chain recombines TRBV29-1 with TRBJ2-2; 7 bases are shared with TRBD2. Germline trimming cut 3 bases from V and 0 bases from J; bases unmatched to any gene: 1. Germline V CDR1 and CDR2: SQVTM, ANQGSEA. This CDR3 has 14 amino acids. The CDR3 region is CSVEGGANTGELFF. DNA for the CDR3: TGCAGCGTTGAGGGGGGGGCGAACACCGGGGAGCTGTTTTTT.

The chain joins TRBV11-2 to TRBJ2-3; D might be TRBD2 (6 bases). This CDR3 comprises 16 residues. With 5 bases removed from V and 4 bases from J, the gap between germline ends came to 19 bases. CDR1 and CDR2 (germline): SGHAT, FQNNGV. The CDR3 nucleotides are TGTGCCAGCAGCCCCCAGGGACGGGGAGGCGCAGATACGCAGTATTTT. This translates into CASSPQGRGGADTQYF.

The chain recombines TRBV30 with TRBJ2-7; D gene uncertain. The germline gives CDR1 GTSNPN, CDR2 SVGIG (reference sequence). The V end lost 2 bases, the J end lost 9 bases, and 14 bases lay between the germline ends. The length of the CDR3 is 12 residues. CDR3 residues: CAWSLDQRGQYF. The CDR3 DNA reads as TGTGCCTGGAGTCTGGACCAGCGAGGGCAGTACTTC.

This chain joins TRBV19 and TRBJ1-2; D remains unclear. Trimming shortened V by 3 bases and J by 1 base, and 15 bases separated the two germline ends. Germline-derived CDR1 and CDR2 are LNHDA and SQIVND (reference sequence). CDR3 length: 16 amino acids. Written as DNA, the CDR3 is TGTGCCAGTAGTATTTTGGGCTATCCTCGTAACTATGGCTACACCTTC. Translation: CASSILGYPRNYGYTF.

CDR3 DNA: TGTGCCAGCAGCGTAAGACAGGGGGTTGCTGGAAACACCATATATTTT. Its translation: CASSVRQGVAGNTIYF. The V gene is TRBV11-2, the J gene TRBJ1-3; 9 bases are shared with TRBD1. This CDR3 spans 16 amino acids. The germline gives CDR1 SGHAT, CDR2 FQNNGV. With V trimmed by 5 bases and J by 2 bases, 7 bases remained unmatched.

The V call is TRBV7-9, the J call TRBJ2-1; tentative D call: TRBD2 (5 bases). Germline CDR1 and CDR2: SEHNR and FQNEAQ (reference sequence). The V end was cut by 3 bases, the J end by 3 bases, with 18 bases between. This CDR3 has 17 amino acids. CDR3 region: CASSLVQSDYYYNEQFF. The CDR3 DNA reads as TGTGCCAGCAGCTTGGTACAGAGCGACTACTACTACAATGAGCAGTTCTTC.

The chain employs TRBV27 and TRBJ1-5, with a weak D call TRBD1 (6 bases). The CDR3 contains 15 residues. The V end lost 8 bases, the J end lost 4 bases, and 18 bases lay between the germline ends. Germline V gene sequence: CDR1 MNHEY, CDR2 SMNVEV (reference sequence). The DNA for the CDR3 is TGTGCCAGCGGACAACCCCGGGACATAAATCAGCCCCAGCATTTT. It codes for CASGQPRDINQPQHF.

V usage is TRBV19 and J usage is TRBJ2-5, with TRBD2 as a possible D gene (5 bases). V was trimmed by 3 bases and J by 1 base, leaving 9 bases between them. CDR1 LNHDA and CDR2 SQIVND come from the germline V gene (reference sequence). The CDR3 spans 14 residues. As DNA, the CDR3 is TGTGCCAGTAGTATCGGAGGAATCCAAGAGACCCAGTACTTC. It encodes CASSIGGIQETQYF.

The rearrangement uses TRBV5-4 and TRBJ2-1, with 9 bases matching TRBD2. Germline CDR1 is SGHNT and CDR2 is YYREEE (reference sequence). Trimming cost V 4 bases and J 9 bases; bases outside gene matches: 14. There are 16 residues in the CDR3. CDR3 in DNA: TGTGCCAGCAGCCCGGGAGGGCGGGAGGGCCCCGGTGAGCAGTTCTTC. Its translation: CASSPGGREGPGEQFF.

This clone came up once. CDR3 DNA sequence: TGTGCCAGCAGCTTAGAACGTGATCAGCCCCAGCATTTT. This translates into CASSLERDQPQHF. The rearrangement links TRBV11-2 to TRBJ1-5, with D uncertain. The length of the CDR3 is 13 residues. Germline CDR1 and CDR2: SGHAT and FQNNGV. V lost 0 bases, J lost 5 bases, and 5 bases lay in between.

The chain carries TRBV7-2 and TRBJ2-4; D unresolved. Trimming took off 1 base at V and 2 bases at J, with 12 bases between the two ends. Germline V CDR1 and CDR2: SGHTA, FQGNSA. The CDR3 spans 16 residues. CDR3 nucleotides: TGTGCCAGCAGCTTAGAACAGCTAGGACCCAAAAACATTCAGTACTTC. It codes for CASSLEQLGPKNIQYF.

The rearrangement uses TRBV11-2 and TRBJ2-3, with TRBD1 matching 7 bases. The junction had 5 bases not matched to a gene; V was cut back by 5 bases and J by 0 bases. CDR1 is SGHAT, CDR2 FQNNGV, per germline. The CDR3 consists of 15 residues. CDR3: CASSEGQTSTDTQYF. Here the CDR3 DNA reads TGTGCCAGCAGCGAGGGACAGACTAGCACAGATACGCAGTATTTT.